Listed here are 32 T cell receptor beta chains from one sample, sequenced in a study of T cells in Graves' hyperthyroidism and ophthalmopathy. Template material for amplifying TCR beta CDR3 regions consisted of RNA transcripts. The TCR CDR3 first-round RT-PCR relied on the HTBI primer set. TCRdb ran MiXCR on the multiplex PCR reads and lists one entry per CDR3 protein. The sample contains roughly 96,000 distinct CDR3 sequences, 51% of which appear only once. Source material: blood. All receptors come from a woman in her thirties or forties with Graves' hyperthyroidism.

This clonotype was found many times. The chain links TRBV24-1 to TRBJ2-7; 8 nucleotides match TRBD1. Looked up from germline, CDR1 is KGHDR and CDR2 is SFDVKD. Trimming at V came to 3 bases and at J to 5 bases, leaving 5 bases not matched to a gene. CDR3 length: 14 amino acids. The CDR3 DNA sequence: TGTGCCACCAGTGATGTCGGACAGGGCCACGAGCAGTACTTC. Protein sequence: CATSDVGQGHEQYF.

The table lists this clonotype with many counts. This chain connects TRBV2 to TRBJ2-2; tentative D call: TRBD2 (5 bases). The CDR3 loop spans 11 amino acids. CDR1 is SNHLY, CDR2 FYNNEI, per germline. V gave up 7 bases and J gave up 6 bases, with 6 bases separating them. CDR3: CASKGAGELFF. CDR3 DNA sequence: TGTGCCAGCAAGGGAGCCGGGGAGCTGTTTTTT. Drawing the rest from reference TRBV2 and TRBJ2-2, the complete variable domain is EPEVTQTPSHQVTQMGQEVILRCVPISNHLYFYWYRQILGQKVEFLVSFYNNEISEKSEIFDDQFSVERPDGSNFTLKIRSTKLEDSAMYFCASKGAGELFFGEGSRLTVL.

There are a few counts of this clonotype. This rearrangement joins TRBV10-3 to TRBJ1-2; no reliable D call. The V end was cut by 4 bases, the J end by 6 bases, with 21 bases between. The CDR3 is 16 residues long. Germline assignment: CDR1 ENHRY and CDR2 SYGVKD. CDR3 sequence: CAISAAGRERVDGYTF. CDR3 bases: TGTGCCATCAGTGCGGCCGGAAGGGAACGCGTAGATGGCTACACCTTC.

This CDR3 reads CASSRTSWDTGELFF. The CDR3 DNA follows: TGTGCCAGCAGTCGGACTAGCTGGGACACCGGGGAGCTGTTTTTT. The chain joins TRBV7-3 to TRBJ2-2; 8 nucleotides align to TRBD2. Germline loops: CDR1 SGHTA, CDR2 FQGTGA. Trimming at V came to 6 bases and at J to 3 bases, leaving 6 bases not matched to a gene. The CDR3 totals 15 residues.

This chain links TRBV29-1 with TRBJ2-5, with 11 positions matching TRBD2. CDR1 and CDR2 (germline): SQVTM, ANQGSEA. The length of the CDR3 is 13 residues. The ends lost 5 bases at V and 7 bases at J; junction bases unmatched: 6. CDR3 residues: CSVTGLAARTQYF. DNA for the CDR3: TGCAGCGTTACGGGACTAGCGGCAAGGACCCAGTACTTC. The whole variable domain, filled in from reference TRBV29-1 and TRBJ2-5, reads SAVISQKPSRDICQRGTSLTIQCQVDSQVTMMFWYRQQPGQSLTLIATANQGSEATYESGFVIDKFPISRPNLTFSTLTVSNMSPEDSSIYLCSVTGLAARTQYFGPGTRLLVL.

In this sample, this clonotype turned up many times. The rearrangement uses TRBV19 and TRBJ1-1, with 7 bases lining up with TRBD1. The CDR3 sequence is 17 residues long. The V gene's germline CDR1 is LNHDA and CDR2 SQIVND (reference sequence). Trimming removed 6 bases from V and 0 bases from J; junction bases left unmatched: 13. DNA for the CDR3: TGTGCCAGTAGACGACTCAGTTCACAGGGGATGAACACTGAAGCTTTCTTT. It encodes CASRRLSSQGMNTEAFF.

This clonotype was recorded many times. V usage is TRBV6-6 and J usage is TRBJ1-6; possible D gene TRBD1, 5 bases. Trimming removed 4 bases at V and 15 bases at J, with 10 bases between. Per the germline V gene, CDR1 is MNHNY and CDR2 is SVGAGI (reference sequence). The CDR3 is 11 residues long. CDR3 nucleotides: TGTGCCAGCAGTTCCCGGGACGGCCTCCACTTT. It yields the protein CASSSRDGLHF.

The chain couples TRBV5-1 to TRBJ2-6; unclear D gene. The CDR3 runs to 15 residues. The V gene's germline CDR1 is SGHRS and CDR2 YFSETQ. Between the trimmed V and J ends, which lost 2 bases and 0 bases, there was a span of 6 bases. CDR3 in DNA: TGCGCCAGCAGCTTTGGGGACTCTGGGGCCAACGTCCTGACTTTC. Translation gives CASSFGDSGANVLTF.

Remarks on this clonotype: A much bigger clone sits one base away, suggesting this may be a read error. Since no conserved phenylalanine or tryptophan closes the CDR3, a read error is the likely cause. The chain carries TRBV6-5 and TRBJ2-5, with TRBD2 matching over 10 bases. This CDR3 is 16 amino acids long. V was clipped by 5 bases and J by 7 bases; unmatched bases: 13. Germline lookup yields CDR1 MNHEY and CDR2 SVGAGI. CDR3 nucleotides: TGTGCCAGCAGTCCCGGCCTTGGACTAGCGGCAAGGACCCAGTACTCC. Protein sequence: CASSPGLGLAARTQYS.

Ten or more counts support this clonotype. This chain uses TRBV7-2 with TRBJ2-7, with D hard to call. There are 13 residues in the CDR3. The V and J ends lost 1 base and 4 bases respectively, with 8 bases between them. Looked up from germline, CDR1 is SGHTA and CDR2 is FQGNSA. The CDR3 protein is CASSLVAGYEQYF. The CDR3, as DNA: TGTGCCAGCAGCTTAGTAGCTGGGTACGAGCAGTACTTC.

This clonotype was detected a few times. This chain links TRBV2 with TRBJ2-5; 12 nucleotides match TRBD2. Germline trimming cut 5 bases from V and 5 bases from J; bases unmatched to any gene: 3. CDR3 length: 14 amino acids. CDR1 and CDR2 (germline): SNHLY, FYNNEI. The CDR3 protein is CASSLTSGSETQYF. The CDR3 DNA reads TGTGCCAGCAGTTTGACTAGCGGGAGTGAGACCCAGTACTTC.

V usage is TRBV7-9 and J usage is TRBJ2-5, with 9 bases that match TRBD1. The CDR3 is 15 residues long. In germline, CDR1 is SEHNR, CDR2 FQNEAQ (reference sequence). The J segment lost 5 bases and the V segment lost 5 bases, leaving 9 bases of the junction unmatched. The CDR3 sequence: CASSLPGQGGETQYF. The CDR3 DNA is TGTGCCAGCAGCCTACCGGGACAGGGTGGGGAGACCCAGTACTTC. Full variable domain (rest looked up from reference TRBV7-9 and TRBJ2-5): DTGVSQNPRHKITKRGQNVTFRCDPISEHNRLYWYRQTLGQGPEFLTYFQNEAQLEKSRLLSDRFSAERPKGSFSTLEIQRTEQGDSAMYLCASSLPGQGGETQYFGPGTRLLVL.

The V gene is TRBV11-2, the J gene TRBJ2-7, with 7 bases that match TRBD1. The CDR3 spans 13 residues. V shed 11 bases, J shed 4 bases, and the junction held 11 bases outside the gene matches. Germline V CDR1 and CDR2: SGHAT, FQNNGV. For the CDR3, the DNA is TGTGCCTGGAGTGGGGACAGCTTTTACGAGCAGTACTTC. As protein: CAWSGDSFYEQYF.

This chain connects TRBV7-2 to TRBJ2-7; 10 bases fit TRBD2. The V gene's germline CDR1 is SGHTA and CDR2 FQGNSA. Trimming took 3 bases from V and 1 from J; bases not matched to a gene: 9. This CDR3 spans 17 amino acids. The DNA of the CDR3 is TGTGCCAGCAGCTTTGCGAGGAGCGGGAGGGTTTCCTACGAGCAGTACTTC. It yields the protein CASSFARSGRVSYEQYF.

In nucleotides, the CDR3 is TGTGCCAGCAGCTTGGAAGGGGATGGCTACACCTTC. Translating it yields CASSLEGDGYTF. The rearrangement uses TRBV7-3 and TRBJ1-2; tentatively, D is TRBD1 (5 bases). V dropped 3 bases and J dropped 6 bases, with 8 bases sitting between them. CDR1 SGHTA and CDR2 FQGTGA come from the germline V gene. The CDR3 extends over 12 amino acids.

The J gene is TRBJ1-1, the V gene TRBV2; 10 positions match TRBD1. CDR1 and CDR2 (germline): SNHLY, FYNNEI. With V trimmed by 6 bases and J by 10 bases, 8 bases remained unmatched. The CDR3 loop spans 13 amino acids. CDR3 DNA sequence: TGTGCCAGCAGCACGGGACAGGGGAGGATAGCTTTCTTT. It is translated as CASSTGQGRIAFF.

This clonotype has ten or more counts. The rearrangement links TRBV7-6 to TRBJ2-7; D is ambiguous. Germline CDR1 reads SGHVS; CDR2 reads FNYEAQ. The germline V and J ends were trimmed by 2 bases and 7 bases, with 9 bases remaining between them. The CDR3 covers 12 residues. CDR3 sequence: CASSLRSREQYF. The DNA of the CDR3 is TGTGCCAGCAGCTTAAGGTCGCGAGAGCAGTACTTC.

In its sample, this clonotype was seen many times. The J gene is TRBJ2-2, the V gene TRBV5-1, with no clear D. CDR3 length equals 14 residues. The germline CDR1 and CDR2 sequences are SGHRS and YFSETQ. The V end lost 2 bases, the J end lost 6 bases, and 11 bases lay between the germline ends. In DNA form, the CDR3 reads TGCGCCAGCAGCTTTTTAGGGCGAGCCGGGGAGCTGTTTTTT. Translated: CASSFLGRAGELFF. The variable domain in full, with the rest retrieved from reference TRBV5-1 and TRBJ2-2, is KAGVTQTPRYLIKTRGQQVTLSCSPISGHRSVSWYQQTPGQGLQFLFEYFSETQRNKGNFPGRFSGRQFSNSRSEMNVSTLELGDSALYLCASSFLGRAGELFFGEGSRLTVL.

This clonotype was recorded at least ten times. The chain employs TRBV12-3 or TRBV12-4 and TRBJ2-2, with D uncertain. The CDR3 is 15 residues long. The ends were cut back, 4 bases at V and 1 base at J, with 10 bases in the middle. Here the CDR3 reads CASSSSWMNTGELFF. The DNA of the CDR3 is TGTGCCAGCAGTTCCTCATGGATGAACACCGGGGAGCTGTTTTTT.

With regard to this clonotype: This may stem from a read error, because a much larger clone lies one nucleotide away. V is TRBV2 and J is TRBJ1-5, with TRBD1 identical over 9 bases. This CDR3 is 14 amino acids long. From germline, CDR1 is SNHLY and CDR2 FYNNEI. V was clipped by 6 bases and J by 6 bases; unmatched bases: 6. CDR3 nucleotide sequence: TGTGCCAGCAGCTCCGGGACAGGGAGTCAGCCCCAGCATTTT. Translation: CASSSGTGSQPQHF.

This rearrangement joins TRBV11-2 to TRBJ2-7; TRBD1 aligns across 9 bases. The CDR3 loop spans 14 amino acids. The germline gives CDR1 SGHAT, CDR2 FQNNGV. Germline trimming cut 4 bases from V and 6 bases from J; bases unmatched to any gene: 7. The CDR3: CASSSYRGPGEQYF. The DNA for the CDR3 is TGTGCCAGCAGCTCTTACAGGGGGCCGGGCGAGCAGTACTTC.

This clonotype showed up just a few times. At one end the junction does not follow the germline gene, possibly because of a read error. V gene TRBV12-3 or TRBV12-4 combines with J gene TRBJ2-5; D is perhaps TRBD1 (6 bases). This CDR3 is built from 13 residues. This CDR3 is CASNLQGQVTQYF. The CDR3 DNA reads TGTGCCAGCAATTTACAGGGTCAAGTGACCCAGTACTTC.

In nucleotides, the CDR3 is TGTGCCAGCAGCCTGCGGGGGGCTGGGGCCAACGTCCTGACTTTC. This translates into CASSLRGAGANVLTF. The V gene is TRBV7-9, the J gene TRBJ2-6, with TRBD2 matching 8 bases. The germline V gene has CDR1 SEHNR and CDR2 FQNEAQ (reference sequence). Trimming cost V 5 bases and J 2 bases; bases outside gene matches: 2. The CDR3 extends over 15 amino acids.

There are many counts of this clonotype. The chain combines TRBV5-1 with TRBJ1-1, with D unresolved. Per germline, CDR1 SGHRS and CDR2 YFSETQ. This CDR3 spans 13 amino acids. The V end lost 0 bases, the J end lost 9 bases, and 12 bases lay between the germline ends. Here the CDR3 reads CASSLAGETQAFF. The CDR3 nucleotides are TGCGCCAGCAGCTTGGCAGGCGAGACTCAAGCTTTCTTT.

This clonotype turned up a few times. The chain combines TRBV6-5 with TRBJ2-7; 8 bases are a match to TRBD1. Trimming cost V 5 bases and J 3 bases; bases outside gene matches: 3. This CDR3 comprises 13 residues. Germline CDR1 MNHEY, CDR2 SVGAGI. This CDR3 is CASSLQGDYEQYF. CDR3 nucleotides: TGTGCCAGCAGTCTACAGGGGGACTACGAGCAGTACTTC.

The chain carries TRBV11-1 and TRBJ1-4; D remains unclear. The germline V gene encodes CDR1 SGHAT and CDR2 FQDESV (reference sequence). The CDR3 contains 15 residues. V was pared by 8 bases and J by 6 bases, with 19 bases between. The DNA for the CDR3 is TGTGCCAGCTTCGGGCAGGAGGTAGAGGATGAAAAACTGTTTTTT. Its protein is CASFGQEVEDEKLFF. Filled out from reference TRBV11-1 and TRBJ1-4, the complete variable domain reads EAEVAQSPRYKITEKSQAVAFWCDPISGHATLYWYRQILGQGPELLVQFQDESVVDDSQLPKDRFSAERLKGVDSTLKIQPAELGDSAMYLCASFGQEVEDEKLFFGSGTQLSVL.

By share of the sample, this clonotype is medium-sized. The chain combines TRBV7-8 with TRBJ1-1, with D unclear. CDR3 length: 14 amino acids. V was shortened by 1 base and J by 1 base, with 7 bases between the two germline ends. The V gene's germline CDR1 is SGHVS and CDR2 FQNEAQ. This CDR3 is CASSLGGRNTEAFF. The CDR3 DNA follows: TGTGCCAGCAGCTTAGGCGGACGGAACACTGAAGCTTTCTTT.

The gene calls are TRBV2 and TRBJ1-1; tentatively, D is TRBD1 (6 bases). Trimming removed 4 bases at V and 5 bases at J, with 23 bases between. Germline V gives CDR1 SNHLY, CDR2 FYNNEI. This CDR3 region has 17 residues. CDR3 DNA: TGTGCCAGCAGTGCTAGGGCCCTCGGGACAAGCTGGACTGAAGCTTTCTTT. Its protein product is CASSARALGTSWTEAFF.

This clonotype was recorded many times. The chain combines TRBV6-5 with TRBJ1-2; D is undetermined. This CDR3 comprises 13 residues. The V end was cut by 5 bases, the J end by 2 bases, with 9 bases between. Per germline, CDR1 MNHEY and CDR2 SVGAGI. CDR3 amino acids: CASSEWGNYGYTF. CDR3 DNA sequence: TGTGCCAGCAGTGAATGGGGAAACTATGGCTACACCTTC.

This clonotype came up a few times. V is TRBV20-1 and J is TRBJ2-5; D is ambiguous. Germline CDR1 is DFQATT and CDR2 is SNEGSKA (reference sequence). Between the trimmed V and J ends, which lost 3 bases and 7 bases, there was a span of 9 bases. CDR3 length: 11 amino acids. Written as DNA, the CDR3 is TGCAGTGCTAGTGGCGTTGGGACCCAGTACTTC. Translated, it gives CSASGVGTQYF.

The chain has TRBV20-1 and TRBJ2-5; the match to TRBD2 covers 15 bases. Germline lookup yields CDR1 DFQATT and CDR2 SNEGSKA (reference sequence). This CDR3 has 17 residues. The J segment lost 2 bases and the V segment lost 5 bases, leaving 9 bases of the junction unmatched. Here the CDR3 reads CSAGRGGLAGGQETQYF. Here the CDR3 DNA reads TGCAGTGCTGGACGGGGGGGACTAGCGGGAGGACAAGAGACCCAGTACTTC.

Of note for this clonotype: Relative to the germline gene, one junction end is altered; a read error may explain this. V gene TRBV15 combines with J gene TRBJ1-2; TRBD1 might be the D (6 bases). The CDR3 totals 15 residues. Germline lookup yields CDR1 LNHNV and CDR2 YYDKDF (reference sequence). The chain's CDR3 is CAISRDQGRVTGYTF. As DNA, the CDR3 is TGTGCCATCAGCAGAGATCAGGGGCGCGTAACCGGCTACACCTTC.